These 27 T cell receptor beta chains originate from one sample sequenced in a study of OX40 agonist ivuxolimab in advanced cancers. Assay used: immunoSEQ multiplex PCR; TCRdb lists only in-frame clones, some missing. The sample consists of some 70,000 clones, 88% of them appearing once. The sequencing here drew on CD4+ or CD8+ T cells sorted from blood, taken in a trial of the OX40 agonist ivuxolimab. The receptor set was obtained from an adult with an advanced solid tumor such as melanoma, head and neck, liver or kidney cancer.

The chain links TRBV18 to TRBJ2-2; D is unclear. V was cut by 3 bases and J by 0 bases, with 11 bases left in between. Germline loops: CDR1 KGHSH, CDR2 LQKENI. The CDR3 is 16 residues long. For the CDR3, the DNA is TGTGCCAGCTCACCCTTGTGGGATCCGAACACCGGGGAGCTGTTTTTT. Protein sequence: CASSPLWDPNTGELFF.

This rearrangement joins TRBV19 to TRBJ1-1; D is unresolved. CDR3 length equals 13 residues. V dropped 5 bases and J dropped 0 bases, with 7 bases sitting between them. CDR1 and CDR2 from the germline V gene are LNHDA and SQIVND (reference sequence). The DNA of the CDR3 is TGTGCCAGTAGTGACCGATTGAACACTGAAGCTTTCTTT. Encoded protein: CASSDRLNTEAFF.

The DNA for the CDR3 is TGTGCCAGCTCACCCGGACAAGCCAGCTCCTACGAGCAGTACTTC. The encoded protein is CASSPGQASSYEQYF. The rearrangement joins TRBV18 to TRBJ2-7; D perhaps matches TRBD1 (5 bases). The CDR3 is 15 amino acids. Trimming pared 3 bases from V and 0 bases from J, leaving 12 bases between. Germline CDR1 is KGHSH and CDR2 is LQKENI.

The chain is built from TRBV18 and TRBJ2-1; 7 bases are a match to TRBD1. V was clipped by 10 bases and J by 8 bases; unmatched bases: 14. Germline CDR1 KGHSH, CDR2 LQKENI. CDR3 length: 14 amino acids. The CDR3 here is CATSVRGLTDEQFF. In DNA form, the CDR3 reads TGTGCCACCTCCGTGAGGGGGCTTACCGATGAGCAGTTCTTC.

This clone was seen just once. The gene calls are TRBV18 and TRBJ2-5, with 8 bases identical to TRBD1. The J call may be mistaken, given a closer DNA end match to TRBJ2-7. Looked up from germline, CDR1 is KGHSH and CDR2 is LQKENI. CDR3 length equals 15 residues. The CDR3 here is CASSPLRTGTYEQYF. CDR3 nucleotides: TGTGCCAGCTCACCCCTCCGGACAGGGACGTACGAGCAGTACTTC.

The genes are TRBV29-1 and TRBJ1-1; D gene unclear. This CDR3 is built from 14 residues. Germline assignment: CDR1 SQVTM and CDR2 ANQGSEA. V shed 2 bases and J shed 1 base, with 11 bases lying between them. CDR3: CSVEWRTGNTEAFF. CDR3 DNA sequence: TGCAGCGTTGAATGGCGCACGGGGAACACTGAAGCTTTCTTT.

This chain uses TRBV19 with TRBJ2-5; D call uncertain. Germline V lookup: CDR1 LNHDA, CDR2 SQIVND (reference sequence). V was trimmed by 5 bases and J by 2 bases, leaving 15 bases between them. This CDR3 has 15 amino acids. CDR3 sequence: CASSLSRKTQETQYF. In DNA form, the CDR3 reads TGTGCCAGTAGTTTGAGCCGGAAGACGCAAGAGACCCAGTACTTC. The full variable domain, in which reference TRBV19 and TRBJ2-5 provide the parts outside the CDR3, is DGGITQSPKYLFRKEGQNVTLSCEQNLNHDAMYWYRQDPGQGLRLIYYSQIVNDFQKGDIAEGYSVSREKKESFPLTVTSAQKNPTAFYLCASSLSRKTQETQYFGPGTRLLVL.

DNA for the CDR3: TGTGCCAGCAGTGAAGCCGGACAGGGGGTAAATGGCTACACCTTC. Encoded protein: CASSEAGQGVNGYTF. The V gene is TRBV6-1, the J gene TRBJ1-2; TRBD1 matches at 10 bases. The V segment lost 0 bases and the J segment 6 bases; nucleotides outside the gene matches: 4. The CDR3 contains 15 residues. Looked up from germline, CDR1 is MNHNS and CDR2 is SASEGT.

V is TRBV6-5 and J is TRBJ1-2; D is uncertain. The ends were cut back, 1 base at V and 7 bases at J, with 7 bases in the middle. The CDR3 has 12 residues. The germline V gene encodes CDR1 MNHEY and CDR2 SVGAGI. The CDR3: CASSYFPFGYTF. In nucleotides, the CDR3 is TGTGCCAGCAGTTACTTCCCCTTTGGCTACACCTTC.

Regarding this clone: Other DNA sequences in this specimen translate into the identical CDR3. The chain is built from TRBV20-1 and TRBJ2-3; D remains unclear. The CDR3 is 11 amino acids. The V gene's germline CDR1 is DFQATT and CDR2 SNEGSKA (reference sequence). V was shortened by 2 bases and J by 2 bases, with 2 bases between the two germline ends. The CDR3 here is CSARTTDTQYF. In DNA form, the CDR3 reads TGCAGTGCTAGAACCACAGATACGCAGTATTTT.

The chain uses TRBV5-1 and TRBJ2-7; no clear D. Trimming stripped 3 bases from V and 0 bases from J, with 10 bases between. The CDR3 length is 14 residues. Germline CDR1 and CDR2: SGHRS and YFSETQ. CDR3 coding DNA: TGCGCCAGCAGCTCGGACGGTAGCTCCTACGAGCAGTACTTC. It yields the protein CASSSDGSSYEQYF.

This clone turned up a few times. V is TRBV10-2 and J is TRBJ1-2, with D perhaps matching TRBD1 (5 bases). V lost 3 bases and J 6 bases, leaving 8 bases between the germline ends. The CDR3 length is 12 residues. Per germline, CDR1 WSHSY and CDR2 SAAADI. The CDR3, as DNA: TGCGCCAGCAGTGATTGGGGGGATGGCTACACCTTC. It translates to CASSDWGDGYTF.

The CDR3 loop reads CASSSRGRDYEQYF. Written as DNA, the CDR3 is TGTGCCAGCAGTTCCAGGGGGCGAGACTACGAGCAGTACTTC. This chain uses TRBV13 with TRBJ2-7; 8 nucleotides align to TRBD1. Germline CDR1 PRHDT, CDR2 FYEKMQ (reference sequence). V gave up 6 bases and J gave up 3 bases; unmatched junction bases: 7. This CDR3 spans 14 amino acids.

The chain recombines TRBV6-1 with TRBJ1-3; D gene unclear. The V end lost 5 bases, the J end lost 0 bases, and 11 bases lay between the germline ends. Germline V gene data show CDR1 as MNHNS and CDR2 as SASEGT. The CDR3 contains 15 residues. For the CDR3, the DNA is TGTGCCAGCAGTTTAGTCTTTCTCTCTGGAAACACCATATATTTT. Its protein product is CASSLVFLSGNTIYF.

The chain uses TRBV6-5 and TRBJ2-5; 8 bases are a match to TRBD1. Germline trimming cut 2 bases from V and 5 bases from J; bases unmatched to any gene: 1. CDR1 and CDR2 (germline): MNHEY, SVGAGI. The CDR3 has 13 amino acids. CDR3 in DNA: TGTGCCAGCAGTTACAACAGGGGGGAGACCCAGTACTTC. Amino acids: CASSYNRGETQYF.

The chain couples TRBV2 to TRBJ1-4, with D tentatively TRBD1 (5 bases). V was shortened by 7 bases and J by 0 bases, with 9 bases between the two germline ends. The CDR3 consists of 14 residues. CDR1 and CDR2 (germline): SNHLY, FYNNEI. CDR3 sequence: CASKGVSTNEKLFF. The CDR3 bases are TGTGCCAGCAAAGGGGTCTCAACTAATGAAAAACTGTTTTTT.

This clone appeared once. This chain joins TRBV18 and TRBJ1-1; 8 bases line up with TRBD1. J lost 10 bases, V lost 3 bases, and 16 bases had no gene match. The CDR3 contains 16 residues. CDR1 KGHSH and CDR2 LQKENI come from the germline V gene. The CDR3 sequence: CASSPPATGGSEVAFF. In DNA, the CDR3 is TGTGCCAGCTCACCCCCCGCTACAGGGGGATCAGAGGTAGCTTTCTTT. Supplemented by reference TRBV18 and TRBJ1-1, the full variable domain reads NAGVMQNPRHLVRRRGQEARLRCSPMKGHSHVYWYRQLPEEGLKFMVYLQKENIIDESGMPKERFSAEFPKEGPSILRIQQVVRGDSAAYFCASSPPATGGSEVAFFGQGTRLTVV.

The chain recombines TRBV5-3 with TRBJ2-5, with 15 bases that match TRBD2. TRBV5-3 has ORF status, its function being uncertain. V trimming: 1 base; J trimming: 6 bases; junction bases outside the gene matches: 7. CDR3 length equals 17 residues. CDR3 amino acids: CARSLIGLAGGPKTQYF. The CDR3 region has the DNA TGTGCCAGAAGCTTGATTGGACTAGCGGGGGGGCCGAAGACCCAGTACTTC.

This chain connects TRBV28 to TRBJ1-4; no reliable D call. This CDR3 has 11 amino acids. Germline V gives CDR1 MDHEN, CDR2 SYDVKM. The V end was cut by 2 bases, the J end by 11 bases, with 6 bases between. CDR3 DNA sequence: TGTGCCAGCAGTTTAACCAGCAAACTGTTTTTT. Its translation: CASSLTSKLFF.

The J gene is TRBJ2-7, the V gene TRBV15; maybe TRBD2 (6 bases). The CDR3 has 16 amino acids. Trimming cost V 0 bases and J 0 bases, with 12 bases left between them. The germline V gene has CDR1 LNHNV and CDR2 YYDKDF (reference sequence). The CDR3 DNA reads TGTGCCACCAGCAGAGATTTCCGGGGGAGCTCCTACGAGCAGTACTTC. Translated: CATSRDFRGSSYEQYF.

The chain links TRBV13 to TRBJ2-1; D remains ambiguous. The V gene lost 2 bases and the J gene lost 4 bases, with 18 bases spanning the gap. CDR1 and CDR2 (germline): PRHDT, FYEKMQ (reference sequence). CDR3 size: 17 residues. CDR3 protein: CASSLSVSSESYNEQFF. The CDR3, as DNA: TGTGCCAGCAGCTTAAGTGTATCCAGCGAGAGTTACAATGAGCAGTTCTTC.

The rearrangement links TRBV5-1 to TRBJ1-2; 7 bases line up with TRBD1. CDR1 and CDR2 (germline): SGHRS, YFSETQ. V shed 4 bases and J 2 bases; nucleotides not matched to a gene: 11. There are 16 residues in the CDR3. The CDR3 DNA follows: TGCGCCAGCAGCCCGGAACCAGACAGGGCCAACTATGGCTACACCTTC. Translation: CASSPEPDRANYGYTF. Variable domain in full (rest from reference TRBV5-1 and TRBJ1-2): KAGVTQTPRYLIKTRGQQVTLSCSPISGHRSVSWYQQTPGQGLQFLFEYFSETQRNKGNFPGRFSGRQFSNSRSEMNVSTLELGDSALYLCASSPEPDRANYGYTFGSGTRLTVV.

CDR3 sequence: CASRLRGDGYTF. Here the CDR3 DNA reads TGTGCCAGCAGGTTGAGGGGGGATGGCTACACCTTC. This chain links TRBV28 with TRBJ1-2, with D possibly being TRBD1 (6 bases). Looked up from germline, CDR1 is MDHEN and CDR2 is SYDVKM. Deletions cut 6 bases from V and 6 bases from J, with 11 bases between. This CDR3 has 12 amino acids.

This clone was found once. V is TRBV28 and J is TRBJ2-5, with no clear D. TRBJ2-7 explains the end of the DNA better; the J call may be wrong. CDR1 and CDR2 from the germline V gene are MDHEN and SYDVKM. This CDR3 spans 13 amino acids. The CDR3 region is CASSLMAPHEQYF. CDR3 bases: TGTGCCAGCAGTTTAATGGCCCCCCACGAGCAGTACTTC.

The V gene is TRBV9, the J gene TRBJ1-1; tentative D call: TRBD1 (6 bases). The V end lost 2 bases, the J end lost 2 bases, and 13 bases lay between the germline ends. From germline, CDR1 is SGDLS and CDR2 YYNGEE. The CDR3 totals 15 residues. CDR3 coding DNA: TGTGCCAGCAGCGTCGGGGGGGCCTTTAACACTGAAGCTTTCTTT. It yields the protein CASSVGGAFNTEAFF.

V gene TRBV11-3 combines with J gene TRBJ2-5; 8 positions match TRBD2. The CDR3 runs 15 residues. The V gene end was trimmed by 5 bases and the J gene end by 5 bases; junction bases not matched to a gene: 10. Germline loops: CDR1 SGHNT, CDR2 YENEEA. CDR3 protein: CASSPGGTRLETQYF. For the CDR3, the DNA is TGTGCCAGCAGCCCCGGGGGGACTAGACTCGAGACCCAGTACTTC.

J is TRBJ2-1 and V is TRBV7-9, with 9 bases fitting TRBD2. Per the germline V gene, CDR1 is SEHNR and CDR2 is FQNEAQ (reference sequence). V was pared by 5 bases and J by 8 bases, with 7 bases of the junction left unmatched. The CDR3 has 14 amino acids. The CDR3 coding sequence is TGTGCCAGCAGCCCCGGGACTAGCAGCGATGAGCAGTTCTTC. It is translated as CASSPGTSSDEQFF.